The present T cell receptor (beta chain) was sequenced within a study of monozygotic twins with inflammatory bowel disease. Study-level points and caveats: The analysis failed to separate different T cell subtypes. Heterogeneous immunosuppressive treatment regimens may have introduced variability into patient repertoires.

This CDR3 has 15 amino acids. Germline V lookup: CDR1 SEHNR, CDR2 FQNEAQ (reference sequence). Investigators pulled total RNA out of whole blood and did not sort T cells. To note about this clonotype: The target antigen is unknown.

Every TCR library used approximately 3,400 ng of total RNA. Reanalyzing the 5' RACE reads, TCRdb keeps one entry per CDR3 protein, without DNA. This specimen shows 150,000 to 200,000 distinct CDR3 sequences; the ten leading clones hold around 7%. Sample: blood. This clonotype originated in a human donor with ulcerative colitis or Crohn's disease, or a healthy co-twin of an affected twin (not recorded which). The rearrangement joins TRBV7-9 to TRBJ1-6. The CDR3 region is CASSFGGAGYSPLHF.